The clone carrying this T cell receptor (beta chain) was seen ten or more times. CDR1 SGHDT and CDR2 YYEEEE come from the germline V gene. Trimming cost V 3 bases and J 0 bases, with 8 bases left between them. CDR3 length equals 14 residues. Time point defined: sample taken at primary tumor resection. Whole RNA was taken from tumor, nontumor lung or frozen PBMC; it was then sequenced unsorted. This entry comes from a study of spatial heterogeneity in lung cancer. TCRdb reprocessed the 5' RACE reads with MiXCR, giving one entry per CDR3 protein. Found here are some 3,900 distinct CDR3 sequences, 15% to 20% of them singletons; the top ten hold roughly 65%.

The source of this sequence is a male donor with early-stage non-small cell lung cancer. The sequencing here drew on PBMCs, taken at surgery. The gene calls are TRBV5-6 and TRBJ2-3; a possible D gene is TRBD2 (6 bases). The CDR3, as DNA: TGTGCCAGCAGCTGGGGGGACAGCACAGATACGCAGTATTTT. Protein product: CASSWGDSTDTQYF.